This T cell receptor beta chain was recorded in a study of Tregs in tolerant kidney transplant recipients. Study-wide results and limits: Few patients were studied, so findings need validation in larger groups.

Assay used: immunoSEQ multiplex PCR; TCRdb lists only in-frame clones, some missing. The profile shows tens of thousands of clones, more than 85% of them singletons. The CDR3 runs to 13 residues. The V and J ends lost 5 bases and 5 bases respectively, with 9 bases between them. CDR1 is LNHDA, CDR2 SQIVND, per germline (reference sequence). Notes on this clone: What it recognizes is unknown.

Related graft donors supplied nonmyeloablative bone marrow transplants, and mixed chimerism was transient. The rearrangement links TRBV19 to TRBJ1-4; perhaps TRBD1 as D (6 bases). The sample in question was CD4+ T cells from blood (PBMCs), obtained 12 months after the transplant. The sequence was collected from a human patient who received a combined kidney and bone marrow transplant. Some T cells may be provided by the graft donor. CDR3: CASSPGTNEKLFF. Written as DNA, the CDR3 is TGTGCCAGTAGTCCGGGGACAAATGAAAAACTGTTTTTT.